The 17 T cell receptor beta chains listed next were all sequenced from one sample in a study of identical twins. TCRdb re-analysed the 5' RACE reads in MiXCR, keeping a single row per CDR3 protein. The sample has 1,800,000 or so distinct CDR3 sequences; around 29% are singletons. The sequencing input was cord blood. Every receptor here comes from a newborn girl in good health.

This clonotype was counted only a few times. The V and J genes are TRBV20-1 and TRBJ2-7; 13 nucleotides align to TRBD2. This CDR3 has 15 amino acids. In germline, CDR1 is DFQATT, CDR2 SNEGSKA (reference sequence). With V trimmed by 5 bases and J by 2 bases, 6 bases remained unmatched. Written as DNA, the CDR3 is TGCAGTGCTGGACCGACTAGCGGGAGGCCCTACGAGCAGTACTTC. It specifies CSAGPTSGRPYEQYF.

This chain links TRBV4-2 with TRBJ1-2; perhaps TRBD1 as D (6 bases). CDR1 and CDR2 from the germline V gene are LGHNA and YNFKEQ. V was cut by 5 bases and J by 1 base, with 11 bases left in between. The CDR3 sequence is 14 residues long. The CDR3 sequence: CASSNSDSNYGYTF. The CDR3 nucleotides are TGTGCCAGCAGCAACTCGGACAGTAACTATGGCTACACCTTC.

This clonotype was seen a few times. The V gene is TRBV5-1, the J gene TRBJ2-3; tentatively, D is TRBD2 (6 bases). Germline CDR1 SGHRS, CDR2 YFSETQ. Trimming cost V 4 bases and J 2 bases, with 14 bases left between them. The CDR3 runs 15 residues. The CDR3 is CASSNTRDATDTQYF. CDR3 sequence (DNA): TGCGCCAGCAGCAACACGCGGGACGCCACAGATACGCAGTATTTT.

This clonotype occurred a few times. This sequence joins TRBV18 and TRBJ1-4; D call uncertain. CDR1 and CDR2 (germline): KGHSH, LQKENI. V was shortened by 3 bases and J by 8 bases, with 13 bases between the two germline ends. The CDR3 totals 14 residues. The CDR3 region is CASSPRPGSEKLFF. As DNA, the CDR3 is TGTGCCAGCTCACCGCGGCCAGGCAGCGAAAAACTGTTTTTT.

The chain carries TRBV19 and TRBJ2-5; TRBD2 matches at 11 bases. The J call is in doubt because the DNA end fits TRBJ2-7 better. CDR3 length: 16 residues. The germline V gene has CDR1 LNHDA and CDR2 SQIVND (reference sequence). The CDR3 region is CASSPILAGVFREQYF. Here the CDR3 DNA reads TGTGCCAGTAGTCCGATACTAGCGGGAGTTTTCCGCGAGCAGTACTTC.

This clonotype has ten or more counts. The V and J genes are TRBV5-1 and TRBJ2-1; weak D call: TRBD2 (6 bases). The germline V and J ends were trimmed by 0 bases and 2 bases, with 12 bases remaining between them. The CDR3 consists of 16 residues. Germline V lookup: CDR1 SGHRS, CDR2 YFSETQ. The CDR3 DNA reads as TGCGCCAGCAGCTTGGCCCCAGGGAGGACCTACAATGAGCAGTTCTTC. Translating gives CASSLAPGRTYNEQFF.

This clonotype came up many times. The chain joins TRBV4-2 to TRBJ2-4; TRBD1 aligns across 7 bases. Germline V CDR1 and CDR2: LGHNA, YNFKEQ. The CDR3 has 17 amino acids. J gave up 0 bases and V 0 bases, and 5 bases lay outside the gene matches. Here the CDR3 reads CASSQDIAGGAKNIQYF. CDR3 DNA: TGTGCCAGCAGCCAAGATATTGCAGGGGGAGCCAAAAACATTCAGTACTTC.

The chain joins TRBV4-2 to TRBJ2-3; possibly TRBD1 for D (6 bases). CDR1 is LGHNA and CDR2 is YNFKEQ in the germline V gene. Trimming left V 1 base short and J 2 bases short, with 16 bases between. The CDR3 totals 17 residues. CDR3 coding DNA: TGTGCCAGCAGCCAAGGCAGATCGGGACACCTCACAGATACGCAGTATTTT. This translates into CASSQGRSGHLTDTQYF.

In DNA form, the CDR3 reads TGTGCCAGCAGCGTACAGGTCTATCTCACAGATACGCAGTATTTT. It codes for CASSVQVYLTDTQYF. The chain employs TRBV9 and TRBJ2-3; no reliable D call. The V gene's germline CDR1 is SGDLS and CDR2 YYNGEE. There are 15 residues in the CDR3. V lost 1 base, J lost 2 bases, and 11 bases lay in between.

This clonotype was seen only a few times. The rearrangement links TRBV7-2 to TRBJ1-2; 7 nucleotides align to TRBD1. The J segment lost 4 bases and the V segment lost 5 bases, leaving 7 bases of the junction unmatched. The CDR3 has 14 residues. Per germline, CDR1 SGHTA and CDR2 FQGNSA. The CDR3 reads CASSPTTGVYGYTF. Here the CDR3 DNA reads TGTGCCAGCAGCCCCACTACAGGGGTCTATGGCTACACCTTC.

This clonotype was seen a handful of times. CDR3 bases: TGTGCCAGCAGCCCGATGGATAAGAGCACAGATACGCAGTATTTT. Translation gives CASSPMDKSTDTQYF. The V call is TRBV3-1, the J call TRBJ2-3; D remains ambiguous. The CDR3 runs 15 residues. Trimming removed 4 bases from V and 0 bases from J, with 11 bases in between. CDR1 is LGHDT and CDR2 is YNNKEL in the germline V gene (reference sequence).

This clonotype was detected a few times. This sequence joins TRBV3-1 and TRBJ2-3; D gene uncertain. Germline CDR1 is LGHDT and CDR2 is YNNKEL (reference sequence). V was shortened by 0 bases and J by 0 bases, with 7 bases between the two germline ends. CDR3 length: 15 residues. The CDR3 loop is CASSQDFRSTDTQYF. The DNA of the CDR3 is TGTGCCAGCAGCCAAGATTTCCGTAGCACAGATACGCAGTATTTT.

The CDR3 DNA reads TGCGCCAGCAGCCATCCCCGACTAGCGGGAGAGTACAATGAGCAGTACTTC. Amino acid sequence: CASSHPRLAGEYNEQYF. The chain employs TRBV4-1 and TRBJ2-5; TRBD2 matches 12 bases. Per germline, CDR1 MGHRA and CDR2 YSYEKL. The CDR3 covers 17 residues. The J segment lost 11 bases and the V segment lost 3 bases, leaving 16 bases of the junction unmatched.

This clonotype showed up many times. The chain couples TRBV20-1 to TRBJ2-1; either TRBD1 or TRBD2 may fit D (6 bases each). Trimming stripped 6 bases from V and 4 bases from J, with 19 bases between. CDR1 DFQATT and CDR2 SNEGSKA come from the germline V gene (reference sequence). The CDR3 has 15 residues. The CDR3 sequence is CSAALGGFSYNEQFF. In DNA, the CDR3 is TGCAGTGCGGCTCTGGGGGGCTTCAGTTACAATGAGCAGTTCTTC.

The chain joins TRBV7-2 to TRBJ1-2; no definite D call. The CDR3 is 12 amino acids. The germline V gene encodes CDR1 SGHTA and CDR2 FQGNSA. V was trimmed by 1 base and J by 13 bases, leaving 13 bases between them. Written as DNA, the CDR3 is TGTGCCAGCAGCTTAGTGGAGGGAAAAGGCACCTTC. The encoded protein is CASSLVEGKGTF.

This clonotype has only a few counts. The chain links TRBV5-1 to TRBJ2-1; a weak D match, TRBD1 (5 bases). The length of the CDR3 is 14 residues. Germline CDR1 reads SGHRS; CDR2 reads YFSETQ. Trimming removed 1 base at V and 9 bases at J, with 14 bases between. CDR3 bases: TGCGCCAGCAGCTTGCGAGTCGGTCAGGGTGAGCAGTTCTTC. This sequence encodes CASSLRVGQGEQFF.

Many counts were recorded for this clonotype. V and J are TRBV28 and TRBJ2-3; 9 nucleotides line up with TRBD2. This CDR3 contains 17 residues. The V gene's germline CDR1 is MDHEN and CDR2 SYDVKM. V lost 4 bases, J lost 2 bases, and 10 bases stayed unmatched. DNA of the CDR3: TGTGCCAGCAGTTCTGTGGAACTAGCGGGCTCCACAGATACGCAGTATTTT. It encodes CASSSVELAGSTDTQYF.